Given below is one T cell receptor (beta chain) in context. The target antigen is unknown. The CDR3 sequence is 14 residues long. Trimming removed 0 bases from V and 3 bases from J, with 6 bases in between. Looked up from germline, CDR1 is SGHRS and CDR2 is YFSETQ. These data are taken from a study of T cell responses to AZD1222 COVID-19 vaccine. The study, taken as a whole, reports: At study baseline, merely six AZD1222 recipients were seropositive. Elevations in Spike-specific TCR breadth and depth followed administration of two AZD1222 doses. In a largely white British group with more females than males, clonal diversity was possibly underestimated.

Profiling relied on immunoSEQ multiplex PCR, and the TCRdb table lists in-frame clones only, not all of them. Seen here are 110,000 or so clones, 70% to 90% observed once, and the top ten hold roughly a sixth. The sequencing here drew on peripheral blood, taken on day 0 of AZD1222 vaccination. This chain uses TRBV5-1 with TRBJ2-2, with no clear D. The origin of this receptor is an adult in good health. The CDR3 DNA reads TGCGCCAGCAGCTTGGAGGGCTACACCGGGGAGCTGTTTTTT. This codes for CASSLEGYTGELFF.